What follows are 20 T cell receptor beta chains derived from one specimen sequenced in a study of identical twins. Via MiXCR, TCRdb re-called the 5' RACE reads, giving one row per CDR3 protein. The table has around 530,000 distinct CDR3 sequences, 13% to 15% seen once. This same sample was also taken into another study, of yellow fever vaccine responses in identical twins.

Sequencing input: CD4+ T cells sorted from blood. Every receptor here comes from a woman under 30 in good health.

CDR3 loop: CSAAIAYEQYF. In nucleotides, the CDR3 is TGCAGTGCCGCTATTGCCTACGAGCAGTACTTC. The gene calls are TRBV20-1 and TRBJ2-7; D is unclear. The germline V gene encodes CDR1 DFQATT and CDR2 SNEGSKA (reference sequence). CDR3 length: 11 amino acids. V lost 6 bases and J lost 2, with 8 bases in between.

This chain links TRBV7-9 with TRBJ1-2, with 7 bases lining up with TRBD1. Losses at the gene ends were 1 base for V and 3 bases for J; bases not matched to a gene: 11. Germline V gene lookup returns CDR1 SEHNR and CDR2 FQNEAQ (reference sequence). This CDR3 has 17 amino acids. Here the CDR3 DNA reads TGTGCCAGCAGCTTAGTTCCGGGACAGCAGTTTTACTATGGCTACACCTTC. This codes for CASSLVPGQQFYYGYTF.

This clonotype was counted a few times. The genes are TRBV28 and TRBJ2-5, with TRBD2 matching 14 bases. Germline-derived CDR1 and CDR2 are MDHEN and SYDVKM. J lost 5 bases, V lost 1 base, and 6 bases had no gene match. This CDR3 is 17 amino acids long. As DNA, the CDR3 is TGTGCCAGCAGTTTATACGGGACTAGCGGGGGTTGGGAGACCCAGTACTTC. Residues: CASSLYGTSGGWETQYF.

V is TRBV10-3 and J is TRBJ2-5, with TRBD2 matching 8 bases. The CDR3 consists of 15 residues. The trim removed 7 bases at V and 5 bases at J, leaving 12 bases unmatched. Germline V gene data show CDR1 as ENHRY and CDR2 as SYGVKD. CDR3 sequence: CAIKVSGGVVETQYF. The DNA of the CDR3 is TGTGCCATCAAGGTCTCGGGGGGGGTTGTTGAGACCCAGTACTTC.

This chain uses TRBV20-1 with TRBJ2-5, with D perhaps TRBD1 or TRBD2 (5 bases each). This CDR3 is built from 12 residues. Germline-derived CDR1 and CDR2 are DFQATT and SNEGSKA (reference sequence). The V gene lost 5 bases and the J gene lost 1 base, with 8 bases spanning the gap. Here the CDR3 DNA reads TGCAGTGCTTCCGGGACCCAAGAGACCCAGTACTTC. It codes for CSASGTQETQYF.

The V call is TRBV5-1, the J call TRBJ2-2; D is undetermined. The germline gives CDR1 SGHRS, CDR2 YFSETQ. The V gene lost 3 bases and the J gene lost 0 bases, with 9 bases spanning the gap. The CDR3 consists of 15 residues. The CDR3 nucleotides read TGCGCCAGCAGCTGGAGCATTACGAACACCGGGGAGCTGTTTTTT. Protein product: CASSWSITNTGELFF.

V and J are TRBV5-1 and TRBJ2-7; no clear D. The CDR3 sequence is 12 residues long. Trimming stripped 4 bases from V and 3 bases from J, with 8 bases between. CDR1 and CDR2 from the germline V gene are SGHRS and YFSETQ. CDR3 region: CASSADLYEQYF. In DNA form, the CDR3 reads TGCGCCAGCAGCGCGGACCTCTACGAGCAGTACTTC.

The chain uses TRBV5-1 and TRBJ1-6, with 8 bases lining up with TRBD1. V lost 4 bases to trimming and J lost 11 bases; unmatched junction nucleotides: 8. This CDR3 spans 14 amino acids. Germline CDR1 reads SGHRS; CDR2 reads YFSETQ. CDR3 sequence (DNA): TGCGCCAGCAGCCTCGGACAGGGTGAGGCACCCCTCCACTTT. This gives the protein CASSLGQGEAPLHF. Drawing the rest from reference TRBV5-1 and TRBJ1-6, the complete variable domain is KAGVTQTPRYLIKTRGQQVTLSCSPISGHRSVSWYQQTPGQGLQFLFEYFSETQRNKGNFPGRFSGRQFSNSRSEMNVSTLELGDSALYLCASSLGQGEAPLHFGNGTRLTVT.

The chain recombines TRBV20-1 with TRBJ2-3; 12 bases agree with TRBD2. This CDR3 is built from 15 residues. Trimming took 3 bases from V and 4 from J; bases not matched to a gene: 5. Germline V gene lookup returns CDR1 DFQATT and CDR2 SNEGSKA (reference sequence). In DNA form, the CDR3 reads TGCAGTGCTAGCCGGACTAGCGGGAATCCAGATACGCAGTATTTT. It codes for CSASRTSGNPDTQYF.

This clonotype has only a few counts. The chain carries TRBV21-1 and TRBJ2-3; the listed D gene, TRBD2, was not tested against the DNA. TRBV21-1 is deemed a pseudogene. The CDR3 sequence is 15 residues long. The DNA for the CDR3 is TGTGGCGGCAGAGCGGGTGTCGCTAGCACAGATACGCAGTATTTT. The encoded protein is CGGRAGVASTDTQYF.

The chain recombines TRBV6-1 with TRBJ2-6; TRBD1 matches 9 bases. The CDR3 length is 15 residues. Germline V lookup: CDR1 MNHNS, CDR2 SASEGT. The CDR3, as DNA: TGTCCATCGACAGGGGGGATCTCTGGGGCCAACGTCCTGACTTTC. Translation gives CPSTGGISGANVLTF.

The V call is TRBV4-1, the J call TRBJ2-3; TRBD2 might be the D (5 bases). Trimming removed 0 bases at V and 0 bases at J, with 10 bases between. The germline gives CDR1 MGHRA, CDR2 YSYEKL. The CDR3 consists of 16 residues. Here the CDR3 reads CASSQEWQRSTDTQYF. The CDR3 DNA is TGCGCCAGCAGCCAAGAGTGGCAGCGGAGCACAGATACGCAGTATTTT.

This clonotype appeared many times. This rearrangement joins TRBV12-3 or TRBV12-4 to TRBJ1-6, with a tentative D call TRBD1 (5 bases). CDR3 length: 14 residues. V dropped 4 bases and J dropped 6 bases, with 10 bases sitting between them. As DNA, the CDR3 is TGTGCCAGCAGTTCCCGGGACTTTAATTCACCCCTCCACTTT. Its translation: CASSSRDFNSPLHF.

The V call is TRBV9, the J call TRBJ2-3, with 8 bases that match TRBD2. Looked up from germline, CDR1 is SGDLS and CDR2 is YYNGEE. The CDR3 is made up of 16 amino acids. J was trimmed by 1 base and V by 3 bases; bases with no gene match: 7. The CDR3 loop is CASSALGGAGTDTQYF. The CDR3 DNA follows: TGTGCCAGCAGCGCCCTCGGGGGGGCCGGCACAGATACGCAGTATTTT.

This clonotype turned up a few times. The rearrangement links TRBV10-3 to TRBJ2-2; 7 nucleotides match TRBD2. The CDR3 length is 13 residues. The V gene end was trimmed by 11 bases and the J gene end by 5 bases; junction bases not matched to a gene: 8. CDR1 is ENHRY, CDR2 SYGVKD, per germline. CDR3 nucleotide sequence: TGTGCCTCCAACAAGGGAGGGACCGGGGAGCTGTTTTTT. Its protein is CASNKGGTGELFF.

Ten or more counts support this clonotype. J is TRBJ1-2 and V is TRBV12-3 or TRBV12-4; D gene uncertain. Deletions cut 2 bases from V and 2 bases from J, with 6 bases between. The CDR3 runs to 13 residues. Here the CDR3 reads CASSLNRNYGYTF. In DNA form, the CDR3 reads TGTGCCAGCAGTTTAAACAGAAACTATGGCTACACCTTC.

This clonotype was seen a few times. The CDR3 reads CASSHRLAVTYEQYF. The CDR3 bases are TGTGCCAGCAGCCACAGACTAGCGGTTACCTACGAGCAGTACTTC. The chain is built from TRBV3-1 and TRBJ2-7; 9 positions agree with TRBD2. Germline CDR1 is LGHDT and CDR2 is YNNKEL (reference sequence). The CDR3 extends over 15 amino acids. J lost 2 bases, V lost 3 bases, and 5 bases had no gene match.

This chain joins TRBV7-2 and TRBJ2-7, with D tentatively TRBD2 (5 bases). The germline V and J ends were trimmed by 7 bases and 7 bases, with 11 bases remaining between them. The germline gives CDR1 SGHTA, CDR2 FQGNSA. The CDR3 spans 11 residues. DNA of the CDR3: TGTGCCAGCACCCTTACGGGAGAGCAGTACTTC. Protein product: CASTLTGEQYF.

The gene calls are TRBV4-1 and TRBJ2-3; D is undetermined. The germline V gene encodes CDR1 MGHRA and CDR2 YSYEKL. This CDR3 contains 13 residues. Trimming took off 5 bases at V and 6 bases at J, with 12 bases between the two ends. CDR3 region: CASSYPPSDTQYF. The CDR3 DNA sequence: TGCGCCAGCAGCTACCCTCCATCTGATACGCAGTATTTT.

This clonotype was seen only a few times. V is TRBV6-2 or TRBV6-3 and J is TRBJ2-7, with 7 bases aligning to TRBD2. Germline CDR1 reads MNHEY; CDR2 reads SVGEGT. After removal of 5 bases from V and 4 bases from J, the junction contained 11 bases not matched to a gene. This CDR3 is 15 amino acids long. The DNA for the CDR3 is TGTGCCAGCAGTCCCGGTGGGGCGGGAGAATACGAGCAGTACTTC. Its translation is CASSPGGAGEYEQYF.